A single sample gave rise to the 3 T cell receptor beta chains below, sequenced in a study of cytomegalovirus exposure and HLA in healthy donors. It was with 60 Vbeta and 13 Jbeta primers that the PCR ran. The method was immunoSEQ multiplex PCR; TCRdb's version includes in-frame clones alone and lacks a portion of them. The table lists roughly 120,000 clones. The sample taken for sequencing was PBMCs. The receptors were sampled from a man between 18 and 35 years old in good health and CMV-seronegative.

The gene calls are TRBV6-1 and TRBJ1-1; TRBD1 is a possible D gene (5 bases). CDR3 length: 14 amino acids. Germline values: CDR1 MNHNS, CDR2 SASEGT. V was shortened by 5 bases and J by 1 base, with 11 bases between the two germline ends. CDR3 sequence (DNA): TGTGCCAGCAGTTTTGCAGGGCCGAACACTGAAGCTTTCTTT. It codes for CASSFAGPNTEAFF.

The chain couples TRBV6-6 to TRBJ2-7; 7 bases align to TRBD1. The CDR3 runs to 14 residues. Unmatched junction bases numbered 4, after V lost 2 bases and J lost 3 bases. Germline CDR1 is MNHNY and CDR2 is SVGAGI (reference sequence). The CDR3 DNA sequence: TGTGCCAGCAGTTACCAGGGGGTGGGCTACGAGCAGTACTTC. Translated: CASSYQGVGYEQYF.

V gene TRBV11-2 combines with J gene TRBJ1-1; TRBD1 matches 9 bases. CDR3 length equals 16 residues. With V trimmed by 3 bases and J by 1 base, 6 bases remained unmatched. The germline CDR1 and CDR2 sequences are SGHAT and FQNNGV. The CDR3: CASSFGTGLGNTEAFF. The CDR3 DNA reads as TGTGCCAGCAGCTTTGGGACAGGGCTTGGGAACACTGAAGCTTTCTTT.